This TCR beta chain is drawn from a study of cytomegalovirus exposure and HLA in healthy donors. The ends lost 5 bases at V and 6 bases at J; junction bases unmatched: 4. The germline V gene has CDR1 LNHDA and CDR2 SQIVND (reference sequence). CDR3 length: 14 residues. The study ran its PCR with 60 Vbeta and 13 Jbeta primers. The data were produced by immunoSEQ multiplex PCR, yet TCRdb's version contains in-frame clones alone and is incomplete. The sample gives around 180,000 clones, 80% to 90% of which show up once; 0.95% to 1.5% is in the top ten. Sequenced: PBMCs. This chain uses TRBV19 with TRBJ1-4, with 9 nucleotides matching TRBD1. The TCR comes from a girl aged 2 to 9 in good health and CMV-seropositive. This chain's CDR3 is CASSLGTGYEKLFF. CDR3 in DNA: TGTGCCAGTAGTCTGGGGACAGGGTATGAAAAACTGTTTTTT. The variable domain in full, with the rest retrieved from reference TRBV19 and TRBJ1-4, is DGGITQSPKYLFRKEGQNVTLSCEQNLNHDAMYWYRQDPGQGLRLIYYSQIVNDFQKGDIAEGYSVSREKKESFPLTVTSAQKNPTAFYLCASSLGTGYEKLFFGSGTQLSVL.